This TCR beta chain was captured by sequencing in a study of blood T cell repertoires in COVID-19. Study as a whole: COVID-19 samples from acute and convalescent phases originated in the United States, Italy and Spain.

V shed 7 bases and J shed 3 bases, with 18 bases lying between them. Germline V gives CDR1 MNHEY, CDR2 SMNVEV (reference sequence). CDR3 length: 15 residues. Original processing methods: Amplification of reference gene primers was used by the study to estimate nucleated cell counts. The data were produced by immunoSEQ multiplex PCR, yet TCRdb's version contains in-frame clones alone and is incomplete. The V and J calls and clone size are taken from that table; D and trimming were inferred from the DNA. Here the sample spans 100,000 to 150,000 clones, approximately 90% being singletons. One Seattle source followed patients from active infection through their disease course. Only one count was recorded for this clone.

This sequence was found in a man aged 50 to 60 with COVID-19, enrolled during active disease. This chain links TRBV27 with TRBJ1-2; D possibly corresponds to TRBD1 (5 bases). Sample: peripheral blood. CDR3 coding DNA: TGTGCCAGCACCCGTTTTGCCTCAGGGTACTATGGCTACACCTTC. This translates into CASTRFASGYYGYTF.